This paragraph reports one T cell receptor (beta chain). The junction does not match germline at one end; this may be a read error. Expressed TCRB transcripts were sequenced because the entire RNA isolate underwent reverse transcription. The repertoire was sequenced with immunoSEQ multiplex PCR; TCRdb's copy has only in-frame clones and lacks some. The table records 130,000 to 150,000 clones, about 50% of them present only once. The source of the sample is a study of beta chain features in type 1 diabetes. Donors underwent one heparinised blood draw, 95 to 150 mL on average. CDR3 length equals 11 residues. Germline-derived CDR1 and CDR2 are SGHRS and YFSETQ.

The chain links TRBV5-1 to TRBJ2-5; the D is unclear. The material sequenced was Tregs from blood. This TCR derives from a man younger than 30 in good health. CDR3 amino acids: CASSSQEAQYF. For the CDR3, the DNA is TGCGCCAGCAGCTCACAAGAGGCCCAGTACTTC.